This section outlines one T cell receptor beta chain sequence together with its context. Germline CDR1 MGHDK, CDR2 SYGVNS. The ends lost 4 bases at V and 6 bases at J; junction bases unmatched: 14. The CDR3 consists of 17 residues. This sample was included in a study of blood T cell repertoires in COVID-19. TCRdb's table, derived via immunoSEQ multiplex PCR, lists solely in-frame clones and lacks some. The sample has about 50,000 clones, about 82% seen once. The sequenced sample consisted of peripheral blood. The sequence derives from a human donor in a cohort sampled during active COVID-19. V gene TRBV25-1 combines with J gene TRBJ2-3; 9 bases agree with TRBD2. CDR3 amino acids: CASSGSPLAGPRDTQYF. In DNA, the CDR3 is TGTGCCAGCAGTGGCTCCCCACTAGCGGGCCCCCGGGATACGCAGTATTTT. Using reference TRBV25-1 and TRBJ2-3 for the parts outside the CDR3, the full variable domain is EADIYQTPRYLVIGTGKKITLECSQTMGHDKMYWYQQDPGMELHLIHYSYGVNSTEKGDLSSESTVSRIRTEHFPLTLESARPSHTSQYLCASSGSPLAGPRDTQYFGPGTRLTVL.